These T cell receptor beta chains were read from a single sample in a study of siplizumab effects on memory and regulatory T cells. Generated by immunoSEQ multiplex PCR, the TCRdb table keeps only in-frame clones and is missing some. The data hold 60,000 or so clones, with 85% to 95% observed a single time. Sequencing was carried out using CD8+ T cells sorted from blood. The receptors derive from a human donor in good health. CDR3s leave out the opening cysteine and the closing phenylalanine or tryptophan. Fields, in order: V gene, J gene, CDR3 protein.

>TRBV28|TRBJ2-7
ASSTPGPGYEQY
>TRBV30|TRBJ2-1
AWMGYEAGTMLRTYNEQF
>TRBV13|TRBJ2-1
ASSTYSGREQF
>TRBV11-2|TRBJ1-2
ASSLGPANYGYT
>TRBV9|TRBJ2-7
ASSVGGTSSYEQY
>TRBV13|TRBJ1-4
ASSLDAGGASNEKLF
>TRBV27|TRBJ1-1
ASSRWTGIDTEAF
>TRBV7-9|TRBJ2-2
ASSPRWAGTGELF
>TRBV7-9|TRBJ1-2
ASSSPGQGANGYT
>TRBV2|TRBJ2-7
ASSERGETTYEQY
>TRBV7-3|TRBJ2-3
ASSYSPRGTDTQY
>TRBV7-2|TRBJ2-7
ASSLPGIYEQY
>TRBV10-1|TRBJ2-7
ASRGGRDYCDYEQY
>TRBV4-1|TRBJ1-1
ASSRGGPEAF
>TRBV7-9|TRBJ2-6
ASSFPGDSGANVLT
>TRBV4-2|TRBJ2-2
ASSLGLAEHTGELF
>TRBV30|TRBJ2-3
AWSPGSTDTQY
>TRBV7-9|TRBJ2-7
ASSGTETYEQY
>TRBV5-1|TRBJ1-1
ASSLRGINTEAF
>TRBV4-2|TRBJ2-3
ASSLLIDRRTDTQY
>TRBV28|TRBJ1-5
ASSPWTGRQPQH
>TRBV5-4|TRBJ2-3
ASSHGLFTDTQY
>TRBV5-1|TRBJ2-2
ASSSLAGEAAGELF
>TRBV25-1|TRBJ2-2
ASSEVPGNTGELF